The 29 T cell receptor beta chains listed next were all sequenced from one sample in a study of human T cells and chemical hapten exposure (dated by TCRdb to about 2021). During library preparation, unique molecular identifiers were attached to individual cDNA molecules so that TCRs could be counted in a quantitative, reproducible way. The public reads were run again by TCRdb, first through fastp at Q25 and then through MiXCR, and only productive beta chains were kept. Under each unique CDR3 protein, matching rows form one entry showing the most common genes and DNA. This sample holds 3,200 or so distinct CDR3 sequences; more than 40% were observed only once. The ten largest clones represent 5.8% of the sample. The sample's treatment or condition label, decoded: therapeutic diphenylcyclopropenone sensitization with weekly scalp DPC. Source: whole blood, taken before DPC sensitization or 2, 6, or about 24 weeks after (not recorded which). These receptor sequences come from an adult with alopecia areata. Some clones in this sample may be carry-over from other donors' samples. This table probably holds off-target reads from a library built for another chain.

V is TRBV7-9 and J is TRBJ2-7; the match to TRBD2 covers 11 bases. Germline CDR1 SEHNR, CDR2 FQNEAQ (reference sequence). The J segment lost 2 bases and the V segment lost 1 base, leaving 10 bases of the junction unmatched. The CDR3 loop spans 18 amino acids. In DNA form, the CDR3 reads TGTGCCAGCAGCTTAGATCGTGCTAGCGGGGGGAACCCCTACGAGCAGTACTTC. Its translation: CASSLDRASGGNPYEQYF.

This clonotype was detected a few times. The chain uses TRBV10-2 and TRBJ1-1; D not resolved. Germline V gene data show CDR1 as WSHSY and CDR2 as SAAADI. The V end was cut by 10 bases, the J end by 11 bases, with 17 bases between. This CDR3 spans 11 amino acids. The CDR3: CATTSGLVAFF. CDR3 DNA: TGCGCCACCACGTCAGGTCTGGTCGCTTTCTTT.

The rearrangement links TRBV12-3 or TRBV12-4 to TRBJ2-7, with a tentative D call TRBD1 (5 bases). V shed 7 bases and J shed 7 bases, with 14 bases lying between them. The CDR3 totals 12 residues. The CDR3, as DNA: TGTGCCAGCACCTTACTGGGGCGGGAGCAGTACTTC. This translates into CASTLLGREQYF.

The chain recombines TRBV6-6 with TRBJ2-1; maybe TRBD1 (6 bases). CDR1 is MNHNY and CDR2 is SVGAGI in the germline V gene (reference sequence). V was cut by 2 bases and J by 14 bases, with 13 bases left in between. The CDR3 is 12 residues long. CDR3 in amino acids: CASSYRQGRKFF. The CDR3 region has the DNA TGTGCCAGCAGTTACCGGCAGGGGCGAAAGTTCTTC.

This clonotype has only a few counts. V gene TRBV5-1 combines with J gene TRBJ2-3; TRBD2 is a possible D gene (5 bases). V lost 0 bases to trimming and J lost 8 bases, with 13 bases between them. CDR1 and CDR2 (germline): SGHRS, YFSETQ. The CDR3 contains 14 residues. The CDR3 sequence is CASSLELASPTQYF. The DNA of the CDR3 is TGCGCCAGCAGCTTGGAGCTAGCTTCTCCTACGCAGTATTTT.

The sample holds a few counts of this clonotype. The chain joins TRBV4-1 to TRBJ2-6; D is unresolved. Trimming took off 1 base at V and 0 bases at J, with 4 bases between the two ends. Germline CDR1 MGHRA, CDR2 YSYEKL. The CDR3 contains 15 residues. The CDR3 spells CASSQANSGANVLTF. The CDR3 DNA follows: TGCGCCAGCAGCCAAGCGAACTCTGGGGCCAACGTCCTGACTTTC.

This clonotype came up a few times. The CDR3 spells CSVDGTGYNEQFF. CDR3 nucleotides: TGCAGCGTTGATGGGACAGGCTACAATGAGCAGTTCTTC. The V gene is TRBV29-1, the J gene TRBJ2-1; 8 bases are shared with TRBD1. Germline CDR1 SQVTM, CDR2 ANQGSEA. The J segment lost 3 bases and the V segment lost 3 bases, leaving 1 base of the junction unmatched. The CDR3 length is 13 residues.

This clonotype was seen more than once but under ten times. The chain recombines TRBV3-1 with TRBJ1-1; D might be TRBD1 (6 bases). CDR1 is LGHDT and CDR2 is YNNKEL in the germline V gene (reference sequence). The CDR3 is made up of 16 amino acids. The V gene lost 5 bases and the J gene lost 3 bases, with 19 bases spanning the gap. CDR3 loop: CASSNLHRDAYTEAFF. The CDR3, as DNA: TGTGCCAGCAGCAATTTACACAGGGATGCGTACACTGAAGCTTTCTTT.

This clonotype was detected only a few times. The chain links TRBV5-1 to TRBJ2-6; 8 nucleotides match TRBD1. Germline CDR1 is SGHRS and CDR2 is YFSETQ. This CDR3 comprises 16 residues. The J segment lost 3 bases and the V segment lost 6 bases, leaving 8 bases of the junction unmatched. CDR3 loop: CASTPGGASGANVLTF. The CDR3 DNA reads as TGCGCCAGCACCCCAGGGGGCGCAAGTGGGGCCAACGTCCTGACTTTC. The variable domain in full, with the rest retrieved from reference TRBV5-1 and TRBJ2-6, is KAGVTQTPRYLIKTRGQQVTLSCSPISGHRSVSWYQQTPGQGLQFLFEYFSETQRNKGNFPGRFSGRQFSNSRSEMNVSTLELGDSALYLCASTPGGASGANVLTFGAGSRLTVL.

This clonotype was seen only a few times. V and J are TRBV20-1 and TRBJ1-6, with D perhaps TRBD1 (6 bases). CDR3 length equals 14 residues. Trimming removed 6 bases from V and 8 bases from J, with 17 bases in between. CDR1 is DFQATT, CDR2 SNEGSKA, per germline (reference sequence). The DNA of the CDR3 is TGCAGTGCCCCCGAGGGGGGCCTATATTCACCCCTCCACTTT. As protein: CSAPEGGLYSPLHF.

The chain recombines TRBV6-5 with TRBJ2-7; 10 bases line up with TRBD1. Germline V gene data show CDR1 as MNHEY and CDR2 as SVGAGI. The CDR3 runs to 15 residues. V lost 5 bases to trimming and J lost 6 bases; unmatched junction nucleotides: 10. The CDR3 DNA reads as TGTGCCAGCAGTGGCGGGACAGGGGCATATCGCGAGCAGTACTTC. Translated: CASSGGTGAYREQYF.

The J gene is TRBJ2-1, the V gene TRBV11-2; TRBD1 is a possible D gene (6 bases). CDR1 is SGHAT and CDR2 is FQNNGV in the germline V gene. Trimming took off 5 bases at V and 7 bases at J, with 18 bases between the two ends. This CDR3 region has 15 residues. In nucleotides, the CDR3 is TGTGCCAGCAGCCCCGGTCAGGGGCACCAGAATGAGCAGTTCTTC. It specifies CASSPGQGHQNEQFF.

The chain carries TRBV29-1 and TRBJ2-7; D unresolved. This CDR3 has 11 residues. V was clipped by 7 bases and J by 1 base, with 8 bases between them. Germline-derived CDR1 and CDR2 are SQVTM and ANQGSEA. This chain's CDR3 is CSARLSYEQYF. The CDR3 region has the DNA TGCAGCGCCCGATTATCCTACGAGCAGTACTTC.

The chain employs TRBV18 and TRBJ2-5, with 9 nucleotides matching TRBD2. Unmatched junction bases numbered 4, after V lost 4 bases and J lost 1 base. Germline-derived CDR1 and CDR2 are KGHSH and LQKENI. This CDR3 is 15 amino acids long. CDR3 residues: CASSRSSGTQETQYF. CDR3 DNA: TGTGCCAGCTCACGGTCTAGCGGGACCCAAGAGACCCAGTACTTC.

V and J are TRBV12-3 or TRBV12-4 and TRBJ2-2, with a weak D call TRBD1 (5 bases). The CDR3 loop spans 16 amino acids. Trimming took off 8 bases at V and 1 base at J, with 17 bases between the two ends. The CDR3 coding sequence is TGTGCCAGCGGCTATCAGGGCGTAGAGAACACCGGGGAGCTGTTTTTT. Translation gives CASGYQGVENTGELFF.

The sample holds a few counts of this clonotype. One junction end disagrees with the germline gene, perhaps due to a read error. CDR3 sequence: CASSTTGSHGELFF. The CDR3 DNA is TGTGCTAGCAGTACCACTGGGTCGCACGGGGAGCTGTTTTTT. The V call is TRBV7-7, the J call TRBJ2-2; unclear D gene. CDR1 is SSHAT and CDR2 is FNYEAQ in the germline V gene (reference sequence). The CDR3 spans 14 residues.

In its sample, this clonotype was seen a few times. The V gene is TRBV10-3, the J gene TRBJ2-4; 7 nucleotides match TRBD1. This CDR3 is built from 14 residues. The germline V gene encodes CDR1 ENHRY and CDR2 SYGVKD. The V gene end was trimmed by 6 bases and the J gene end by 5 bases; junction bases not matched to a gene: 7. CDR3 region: CAIRKTGDENIQYF. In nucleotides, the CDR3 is TGTGCCATCAGGAAAACAGGGGACGAAAACATTCAGTACTTC.

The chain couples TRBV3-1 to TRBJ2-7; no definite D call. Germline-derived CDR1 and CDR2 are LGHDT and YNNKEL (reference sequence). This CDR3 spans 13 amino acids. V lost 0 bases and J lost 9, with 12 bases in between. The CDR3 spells CASSQDGVTPQYF. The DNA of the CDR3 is TGTGCCAGCAGCCAAGATGGGGTAACCCCGCAGTACTTC.

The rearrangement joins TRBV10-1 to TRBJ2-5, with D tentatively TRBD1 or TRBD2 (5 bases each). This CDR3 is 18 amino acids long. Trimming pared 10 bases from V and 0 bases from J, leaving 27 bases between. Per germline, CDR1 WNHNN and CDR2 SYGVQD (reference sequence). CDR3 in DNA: TGCGCCAACCCATCCCGGGACCTTTCTTGGCAATACCAAGAGACCCAGTACTTC. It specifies CANPSRDLSWQYQETQYF.

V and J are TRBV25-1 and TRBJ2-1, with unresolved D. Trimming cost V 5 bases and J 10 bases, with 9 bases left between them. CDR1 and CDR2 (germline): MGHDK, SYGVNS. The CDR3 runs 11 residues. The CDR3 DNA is TGTGCCAGCAGTTTCACTTGGGAGCAGTTCTTC. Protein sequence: CASSFTWEQFF.

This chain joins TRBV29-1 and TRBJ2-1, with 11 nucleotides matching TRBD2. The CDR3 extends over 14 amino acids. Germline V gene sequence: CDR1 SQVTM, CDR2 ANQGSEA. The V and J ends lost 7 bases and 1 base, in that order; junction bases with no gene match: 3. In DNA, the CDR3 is TGCAGCGGAAGACTAGCGGGATCCTACAATGAGCAGTTCTTC. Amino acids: CSGRLAGSYNEQFF.

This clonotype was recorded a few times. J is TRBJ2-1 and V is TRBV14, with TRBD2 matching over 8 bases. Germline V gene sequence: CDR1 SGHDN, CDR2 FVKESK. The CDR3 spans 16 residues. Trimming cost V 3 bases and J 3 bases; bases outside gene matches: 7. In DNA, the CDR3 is TGTGCCAGCAGCCATTTCACGAGCGGGGGCTACAATGAGCAGTTCTTC. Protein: CASSHFTSGGYNEQFF.

The CDR3 DNA sequence: TGTGCCAGCAGCCGGCCCGGGCTAGCTATGGAGACCCAGTACTTC. Its translation is CASSRPGLAMETQYF. The chain uses TRBV11-2 and TRBJ2-5, with D perhaps matching TRBD2 (5 bases). Per germline, CDR1 SGHAT and CDR2 FQNNGV. Trimming removed 5 bases at V and 5 bases at J, with 18 bases between. This CDR3 contains 15 residues. Full variable domain (outside the CDR3, taken from reference TRBV11-2 and TRBJ2-5): EAGVAQSPRYKIIEKRQSVAFWCNPISGHATLYWYQQILGQGPKLLIQFQNNGVVDDSQLPKDRFSAERLKGVDSTLKIQPAKLEDSAVYLCASSRPGLAMETQYFGPGTRLLVL.

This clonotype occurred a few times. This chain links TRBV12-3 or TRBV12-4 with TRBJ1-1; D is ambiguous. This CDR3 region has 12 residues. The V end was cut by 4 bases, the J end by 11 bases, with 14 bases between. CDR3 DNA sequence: TGTGCCAGCAGTTCCCTGGGATCCCCGGCTTTCTTT. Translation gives CASSSLGSPAFF.

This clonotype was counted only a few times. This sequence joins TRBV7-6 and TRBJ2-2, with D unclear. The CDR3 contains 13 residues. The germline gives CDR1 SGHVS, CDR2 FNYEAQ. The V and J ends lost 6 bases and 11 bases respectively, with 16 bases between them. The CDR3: CASRVNGLSELFF. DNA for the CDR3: TGTGCCAGCAGAGTCAACGGCCTCTCTGAGCTGTTTTTT.

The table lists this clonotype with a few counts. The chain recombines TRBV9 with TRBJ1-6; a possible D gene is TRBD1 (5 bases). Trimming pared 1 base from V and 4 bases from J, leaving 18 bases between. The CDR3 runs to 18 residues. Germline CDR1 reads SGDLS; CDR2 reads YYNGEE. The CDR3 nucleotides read TGTGCCAGCAGCGTAAGGGTGCGGCAGGGCGATTATAATTCACCCCTCCACTTT. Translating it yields CASSVRVRQGDYNSPLHF.

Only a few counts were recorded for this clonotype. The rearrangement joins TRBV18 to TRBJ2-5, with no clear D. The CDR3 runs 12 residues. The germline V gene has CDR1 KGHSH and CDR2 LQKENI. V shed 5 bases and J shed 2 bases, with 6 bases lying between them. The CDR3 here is CASSSDQETQYF. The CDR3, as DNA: TGTGCCAGCTCATCCGATCAAGAGACCCAGTACTTC.

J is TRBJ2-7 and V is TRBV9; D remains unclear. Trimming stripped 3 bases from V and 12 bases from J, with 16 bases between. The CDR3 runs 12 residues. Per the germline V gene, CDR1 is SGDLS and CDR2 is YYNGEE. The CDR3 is CASSDNPKISYF. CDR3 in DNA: TGTGCCAGCAGCGACAATCCGAAGATTTCGTACTTC.

CDR3 in DNA: TGTGCCAGCTCACCGAACAGGGACGGGGCTGAAGCTTTCTTT. Translating it yields CASSPNRDGAEAFF. J is TRBJ1-1 and V is TRBV18; weak D call: TRBD1 (6 bases). Germline V CDR1 and CDR2: KGHSH, LQKENI. Trimming removed 3 bases at V and 6 bases at J, with 14 bases between. The CDR3 runs 14 residues.